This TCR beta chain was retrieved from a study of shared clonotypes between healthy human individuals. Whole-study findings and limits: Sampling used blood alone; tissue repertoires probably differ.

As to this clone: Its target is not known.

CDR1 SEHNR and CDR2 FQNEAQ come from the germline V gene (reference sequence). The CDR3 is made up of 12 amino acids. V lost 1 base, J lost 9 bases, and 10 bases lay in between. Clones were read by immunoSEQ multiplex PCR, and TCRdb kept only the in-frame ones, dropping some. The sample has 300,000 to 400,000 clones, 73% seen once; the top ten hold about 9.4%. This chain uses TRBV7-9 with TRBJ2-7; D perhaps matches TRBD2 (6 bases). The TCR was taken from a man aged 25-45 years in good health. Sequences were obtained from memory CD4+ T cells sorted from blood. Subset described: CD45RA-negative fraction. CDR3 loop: CASSLVLGGQYF. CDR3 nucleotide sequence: TGTGCCAGCAGCTTAGTTCTGGGAGGGCAGTACTTC.